This passage covers 8 T cell receptor beta chains from one sample sequenced in a study of blood T cell repertoires in COVID-19. Assay used: immunoSEQ multiplex PCR; TCRdb lists only in-frame clones, some missing. The sample carries 300,000 to 400,000 clones, about nine tenths recorded once. The sequencing sample was made of PBMCs or T cells enriched from blood (not recorded which). The source is a man between 60 and 75 years old who had recovered from COVID-19.

The chain recombines TRBV30 with TRBJ2-1; TRBD2 agrees at 12 bases. The V and J ends lost 8 bases and 8 bases, in that order; junction bases with no gene match: 13. Germline V gene sequence: CDR1 GTSNPN, CDR2 SVGIG (reference sequence). The CDR3 runs to 15 residues. CDR3 region: CAGSPGLAGWYEQFF. Here the CDR3 DNA reads TGTGCCGGCTCGCCGGGACTAGCGGGCTGGTATGAGCAGTTCTTC.

In its sample, this clone was seen once. The chain recombines TRBV7-6 with TRBJ2-7, with D perhaps matching TRBD1 (5 bases). V was pared by 2 bases and J by 0 bases, with 14 bases between. The CDR3 extends over 16 amino acids. Per germline, CDR1 SGHVS and CDR2 FNYEAQ. The CDR3 DNA reads TGTGCCAGCAGCTTATCACGACAGAAACTCTCCTACGAGCAGTACTTC. Residues: CASSLSRQKLSYEQYF.

The genes are TRBV30 and TRBJ1-5; tentatively, D is TRBD1 (6 bases). Germline V gives CDR1 GTSNPN, CDR2 SVGIG (reference sequence). Trimming left V 0 bases short and J 6 bases short, with 15 bases between. The CDR3 is 15 residues long. The chain's CDR3 is CAWSVQGSYGQPQHF. The CDR3, as DNA: TGTGCCTGGAGTGTACAGGGCAGCTACGGTCAGCCCCAGCATTTT.

This clone was observed a few times. The chain employs TRBV30 and TRBJ2-7; 7 bases are a match to TRBD2. Per the germline V gene, CDR1 is GTSNPN and CDR2 is SVGIG (reference sequence). The CDR3 length is 14 residues. Losses at the gene ends were 2 bases for V and 0 bases for J; bases not matched to a gene: 4. CDR3 residues: CAWSRTSSSYEQYF. CDR3 sequence (DNA): TGTGCCTGGAGTAGGACTAGTAGCTCCTACGAGCAGTACTTC.

V and J are TRBV24-1 and TRBJ2-1; 8 bases match TRBD1. CDR3 length: 14 amino acids. Per the germline V gene, CDR1 is KGHDR and CDR2 is SFDVKD. After removal of 5 bases from V and 8 bases from J, the junction contained 7 bases not matched to a gene. The CDR3 reads CATSAAGGKDEQFF. In nucleotides, the CDR3 is TGTGCCACCAGTGCGGCAGGGGGCAAGGATGAGCAGTTCTTC.

This rearrangement joins TRBV5-6 to TRBJ1-5; tentatively, D is TRBD1 (6 bases). CDR1 and CDR2 (germline): SGHDT, YYEEEE. The ends were cut back, 3 bases at V and 5 bases at J, with 15 bases in the middle. The CDR3 is 15 residues long. CDR3 amino acids: CASSSTDSWDQPQHF. The CDR3 DNA reads as TGTGCCAGCAGCTCCACGGACAGTTGGGATCAGCCCCAGCATTTT.

The chain uses TRBV5-6 and TRBJ1-1; D is uncertain. The V gene lost 1 base and the J gene lost 3 bases, with 4 bases spanning the gap. The germline V gene has CDR1 SGHDT and CDR2 YYEEEE. The CDR3 runs to 12 residues. Here the CDR3 reads CASSLQYTEAFF. CDR3 DNA: TGTGCCAGCAGCTTGCAGTACACTGAAGCTTTCTTT.

V and J are TRBV6-1 and TRBJ1-5; 9 positions agree with TRBD1. The CDR3 runs 14 residues. The V gene's germline CDR1 is MNHNS and CDR2 SASEGT. The J segment lost 6 bases and the V segment lost 3 bases, leaving 3 bases of the junction unmatched. CDR3 DNA sequence: TGTGCCAGCAGTGATTGGACAGGGGTTCAGCCCCAGCATTTT. The encoded protein is CASSDWTGVQPQHF.